The rows below give T cell receptor beta chains drawn from one sample of a study of cytomegalovirus exposure and HLA in healthy donors. Clones were sequenced by immunoSEQ multiplex PCR, and TCRdb holds only the in-frame ones, with some missing. The repertoire consists of over 150,000 clones, with around three quarters occurring once and the leading ten covering 3.7%. Sequencing input: PBMCs. These receptors originate from a young man in good health and CMV-seropositive. CDR3s include the opening cysteine and the closing phenylalanine or tryptophan. A D gene is named only where the DNA matches it firmly. Some rows have no size entry. The others give once, few or many, or a class for an expanded clone.

D gene | clone size | J gene | V gene | CDR3 protein | CDR3 DNA
TRBD2 | NA | TRBJ2-1 | TRBV4-3 | CASSQVGRGGAYEQFF | TGCGCCAGCAGCCAAGTTGGGCGCGGGGGGGCGTATGAGCAGTTCTTC
NA | NA | TRBJ2-7 | TRBV4-2 | CASSQDMDTSYEQYF | TGTGCCAGCAGCCAAGATATGGACACCTCCTACGAGCAGTACTTC
TRBD1 | NA | TRBJ2-1 | TRBV7-9 | CASSHSGTGFLF | TGTGCCAGCAGCCATTCCGGGACAGGTTTTCTCTTC
NA | once | TRBJ1-4 | TRBV28 | CASSLSYRQGEKLFF | TGTGCCAGCAGTTTATCTTACCGGCAGGGTGAAAAACTGTTTTTT
NA | NA | TRBJ1-5 | TRBV30 | CAWNTGLRQPQHF | TGTGCCTGGAATACAGGGCTGAGGCAGCCCCAGCATTTT
NA | few | TRBJ2-7 | TRBV2 | CASSGRGHSAYEQYF | TGTGCCAGCAGTGGGAGGGGTCATAGCGCCTACGAGCAGTACTTC
TRBD1 | NA | TRBJ2-1 | TRBV2 | CASSLNRGKVYNEQFF | TGTGCCAGCAGTCTTAACAGGGGGAAAGTTTACAATGAGCAGTTCTTC
NA | few | TRBJ1-2 | TRBV30 | CAHGQRDLYGYTF | TGTGCCCACGGACAGAGAGACCTATATGGCTACACCTTC
TRBD2 | NA | TRBJ2-2 | TRBV6-1 | CASSIWGGNTGELFF | TGTGCCAGCAGCATCTGGGGGGGGAACACCGGGGAGCTGTTTTTT
NA | NA | TRBJ2-7 | TRBV7-9 | CASSPRGAYEQYF | TGTGCCAGCAGCCCCCGCGGGGCCTACGAGCAGTACTTC
TRBD1 | NA | TRBJ1-2 | TRBV5-5 | CASSLTGENYGYTF | TGTGCCAGCAGCTTAACAGGGGAGAACTATGGCTACACCTTC
NA | NA | TRBJ1-2 | TRBV28 | CASSAGNYGYTF | TGTGCCAGCAGTGCGGGTAACTATGGCTACACCTTC
NA | NA | TRBJ1-6 | TRBV6-5 | CASSAEVSPLHF | TGTGCCAGCAGCGCCGAGGTTTCACCCCTCCACTTT
TRBD2 | NA | TRBJ2-7 | TRBV7-2 | CASSSRGGGLYEQYF | TGTGCCAGCAGCTCCCGGGGCGGGGGGCTCTACGAGCAGTACTTC
NA | NA | TRBJ2-1 | TRBV19 | CASSIATGGEQFF | TGTGCCAGTAGTATCGCGACAGGTGGAGAGCAGTTCTTC
TRBD1 | NA | TRBJ1-1 | TRBV11-2 | CASSLTGGGTEAFF | TGTGCCAGCAGCTTGACAGGGGGAGGTACTGAAGCTTTCTTT